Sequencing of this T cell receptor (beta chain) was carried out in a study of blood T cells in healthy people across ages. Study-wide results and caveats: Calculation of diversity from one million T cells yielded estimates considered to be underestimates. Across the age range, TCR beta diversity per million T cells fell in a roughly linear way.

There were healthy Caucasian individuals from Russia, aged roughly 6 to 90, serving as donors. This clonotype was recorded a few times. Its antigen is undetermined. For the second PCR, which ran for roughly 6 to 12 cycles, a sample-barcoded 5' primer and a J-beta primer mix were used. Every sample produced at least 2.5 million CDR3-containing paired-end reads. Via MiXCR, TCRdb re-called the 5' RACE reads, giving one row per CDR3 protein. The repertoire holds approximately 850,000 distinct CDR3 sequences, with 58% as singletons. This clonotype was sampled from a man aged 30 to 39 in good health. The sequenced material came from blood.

The CDR3 DNA reads as TGTGCCAGCTCACCATTCGATGTCGCGTACGTGGATACGCAGTATTTT. The encoded protein is CASSPFDVAYVDTQYF. The chain combines TRBV18 with TRBJ2-3; the D is unclear. Germline lookup yields CDR1 KGHSH and CDR2 LQKENI. This CDR3 contains 16 residues. The V gene lost 2 bases and the J gene lost 6 bases, with 18 bases spanning the gap.